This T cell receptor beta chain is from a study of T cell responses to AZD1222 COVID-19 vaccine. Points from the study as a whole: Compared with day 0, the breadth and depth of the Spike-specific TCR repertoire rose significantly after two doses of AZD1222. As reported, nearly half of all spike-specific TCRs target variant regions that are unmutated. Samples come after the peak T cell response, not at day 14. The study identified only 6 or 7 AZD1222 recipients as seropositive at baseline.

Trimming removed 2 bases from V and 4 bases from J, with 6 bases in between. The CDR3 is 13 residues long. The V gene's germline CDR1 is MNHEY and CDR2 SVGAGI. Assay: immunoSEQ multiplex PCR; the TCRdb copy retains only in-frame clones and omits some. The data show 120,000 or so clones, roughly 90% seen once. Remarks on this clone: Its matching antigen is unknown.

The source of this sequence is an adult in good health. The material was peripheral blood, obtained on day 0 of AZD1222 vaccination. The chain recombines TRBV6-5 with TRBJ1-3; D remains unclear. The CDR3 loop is CASSYGIGNTIYF. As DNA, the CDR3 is TGTGCCAGCAGTTACGGAATCGGAAACACCATATATTTT.